This is a list of T cell receptor beta chains from one sample in a study of identical twins. TCRdb re-called the 5' RACE reads through MiXCR, storing one row per CDR3 protein. Of about 660,000 distinct CDR3 sequences in the sample, 8.6% were seen once. The data also belong to a second study, concerning yellow fever vaccine responses in identical twins.

Source material: PBMCs. The receptor source for this set is a woman aged 18-35 years in good health. Both conserved end residues are part of each CDR3.

TRBJ2-2,TRBV3-1,CATAGVNTGELFF
TRBJ2-7,TRBV27,CASSLTVASGIYEQYF
TRBJ2-1,TRBV5-1,CASSIGGAISYNEQFF
TRBJ2-3,TRBV27,CASSTGTSGRIDTQYF
TRBJ1-4,TRBV19,CASTGTENEKLFF
TRBJ2-2,TRBV27,CASMERGIVIGELFF
TRBJ1-5,TRBV7-9,CASSPTNSNQPQHF
TRBJ2-5,TRBV4-3,CASSQDGAAVGETQYF
TRBJ2-5,TRBV7-2,CASSLGLADPERETQYF
TRBJ2-1,TRBV5-4,CASSSLRDEQFF
TRBJ1-4,TRBV5-6,CASSQGPKNEKLFF
TRBJ2-5,TRBV7-2,CASSRSTSGSGETQYF
TRBJ2-2,TRBV21-1,CAAGTQNTGELFF
TRBJ1-2,TRBV5-6,CASSLVAAQTTNYGYTF
TRBJ2-3,TRBV18,CASSPLSVDTQYF
TRBJ2-5,TRBV27,CASRGQLYQETQYF
TRBJ1-1,TRBV4-1,CASSQELGTGGPEAFF
TRBJ2-3,TRBV5-1,CASSFSFLQYF
TRBJ2-1,TRBV4-2,CASSQEEGDEQFF
TRBJ2-7,TRBV7-9,CASSPQDRAYEQYF
TRBJ1-5,TRBV5-5,CASSRELSNQPQHF
TRBJ2-1,TRBV10-1,CASSESNEGSEQFF
TRBJ2-3,TRBV28,CASSLMGAPYTDTQYF
TRBJ2-7,TRBV4-3,CASSQGLAVNYEQYF
TRBJ2-3,TRBV3-1,CASRREATDTQYF
TRBJ2-7,TRBV2,CASQTDSTYEQYF
TRBJ2-7,TRBV11-2,CASSRTGSHSYEQYF
TRBJ2-7,TRBV14,CASSQGIAYEQYF
TRBJ2-5,TRBV3-1,CASSQVAMSQETQYF
TRBJ1-1,TRBV5-1,CASSLIIGTEAFF
TRBJ1-5,TRBV2,CASSARTGLDQPQHF
TRBJ2-1,TRBV5-1,CASSLPPPAAGNEQFF
TRBJ2-3,TRBV29-1,CSGKRGPSTDTQYF
TRBJ2-3,TRBV20-1,CSARERWRSSTDTQYF
TRBJ1-5,TRBV5-6,CASSLGQGMGQPQHF
TRBJ1-1,TRBV20-1,CSARDKQGATEAFF
TRBJ2-3,TRBV7-9,CASSLEGTYTDTQYF
TRBJ2-5,TRBV29-1,CSVRTGKQETQYF
TRBJ2-7,TRBV12-3/TRBV12-4,CASSAGEITYEQYF
TRBJ2-2,TRBV13,CASSLGQGRFDANTGELFF
TRBJ2-7,TRBV20-1,CSAKTGGPQAYEQYF